A selection of T cell receptor beta chains follows, all from one sample in a study of T cell repertoires in cytomegalovirus infection. Antigens of these TCRs are unknown. TCRdb reanalysed the reads using MiXCR and keeps one entry per CDR3 protein. The sample records fewer than 900,000 distinct CDR3 sequences, 25% to 30% being singletons. The sample was cultured CD8+ T cells from PBMCs, taken from culture after CMV antigen stimulation. Receptors originate from a human donor in good health (CMV status not recorded). Some clones in this sample may be carry-over from other donors' samples. Each CDR3 is given with its conserved first and last residue. The order of the fields is J gene, V gene, clone size, D gene, CDR3 DNA, CDR3 protein. A D gene is named only where the DNA matches it firmly. Size tells how often a clone was seen (once, few, many) or the class of an expanded clone, and some rows leave it out.

j_gene: TRBJ2-5; v_gene: TRBV24-1; abundance: -; d_gene: -; CDR3nt: TGTGCCACCAGTGATAGGTACAGGGTCGGCCAAGAGACCCAGTACTTC; CDR3aa: CATSDRYRVGQETQYF
j_gene: TRBJ2-1; v_gene: TRBV27; abundance: -; d_gene: -; CDR3nt: TGTGCCAGCAGTTTATCTGTAGGCCCCTACAATGAGCAGTTCTTC; CDR3aa: CASSLSVGPYNEQFF
j_gene: TRBJ2-7; v_gene: TRBV7-2; abundance: many; d_gene: TRBD2; CDR3nt: TGTGCCAGCAGCTTAGCGCGGCGGGGGTCTTACGAGCAGTACTTC; CDR3aa: CASSLARRGSYEQYF
j_gene: TRBJ2-1; v_gene: TRBV5-1; abundance: -; d_gene: -; CDR3nt: TGCGCCAGCAGCTTGTCCCCGAACAATGAGCAGTTCTTC; CDR3aa: CASSLSPNNEQFF
j_gene: TRBJ2-2; v_gene: TRBV15; abundance: few; d_gene: -; CDR3nt: TGTGCCACCAGCAGAGACGGATACTCCGACACCGGGGAGCTGTTTTTT; CDR3aa: CATSRDGYSDTGELFF
j_gene: TRBJ2-3; v_gene: TRBV19; abundance: -; d_gene: TRBD2; CDR3nt: TGTGCCAGTAGTTTCGGACTAGCGGAGAGCACAGATACGCAGTATTTT; CDR3aa: CASSFGLAESTDTQYF
j_gene: TRBJ2-7; v_gene: TRBV4-1; abundance: -; d_gene: TRBD1; CDR3nt: TGCGCCAGCAGCCAGCGGACAGGGTCCTCCTACGAGCAGTACTTC; CDR3aa: CASSQRTGSSYEQYF
j_gene: TRBJ1-4; v_gene: TRBV28; abundance: -; d_gene: -; CDR3nt: TGTGCCAGCAGTTTACAGGGGCAGAACCATGAAAAACTGTTTTTT; CDR3aa: CASSLQGQNHEKLFF
j_gene: TRBJ2-3; v_gene: TRBV7-2; abundance: few; d_gene: -; CDR3nt: TGTGCCAGCAGCTTAACTAGGCAGGGCCCCACAGATACGCAGTATTTT; CDR3aa: CASSLTRQGPTDTQYF
j_gene: TRBJ2-5; v_gene: TRBV12-3/TRBV12-4; abundance: -; d_gene: -; CDR3nt: TGTGCCAGCAGCTTGAGGGTCAATAAAGAGACCCAGTACTTC; CDR3aa: CASSLRVNKETQYF
j_gene: TRBJ1-1; v_gene: TRBV10-3; abundance: -; d_gene: -; CDR3nt: TGTGCCATCAGTGTTTCAGGCGACTCCTACCTGGCTGAAGCTTTCTTT; CDR3aa: CAISVSGDSYLAEAFF
j_gene: TRBJ1-5; v_gene: TRBV4-1; abundance: many; d_gene: -; CDR3nt: TGCGCCAGCAGCCAAGACGGCCAGGTAGATCAGCCCCAGCATTTT; CDR3aa: CASSQDGQVDQPQHF
j_gene: TRBJ1-1; v_gene: TRBV11-2; abundance: -; d_gene: -; CDR3nt: TGTGCCAGCAGCTTAGGAAGTTTCACTGAAGCTTTCTTT; CDR3aa: CASSLGSFTEAFF
j_gene: TRBJ2-2; v_gene: TRBV7-6; abundance: -; d_gene: -; CDR3nt: TGTGCCTCCTTGGGGGGGCCGAATGAGGAGCTGTTTTTT; CDR3aa: CASLGGPNEELFF
j_gene: TRBJ2-1; v_gene: TRBV7-9; abundance: many; d_gene: TRBD1; CDR3nt: TGTGCCAGCAGCCCCCGGACAGGGGCCCTTATTGGAACCTACAATGAGCAGTTCTTC; CDR3aa: CASSPRTGALIGTYNEQFF
j_gene: TRBJ1-2; v_gene: TRBV6-1; abundance: many; d_gene: -; CDR3nt: TGTGCCAGCAGTAAGACAGGACTTTATGGCTACACCTTC; CDR3aa: CASSKTGLYGYTF
j_gene: TRBJ1-1; v_gene: TRBV5-6; abundance: few; d_gene: -; CDR3nt: TGTGCCAGCAGCTCTGGATCAAAGGAGGAAGCTTTCTTT; CDR3aa: CASSSGSKEEAFF
j_gene: TRBJ1-3; v_gene: TRBV9; abundance: few; d_gene: TRBD1; CDR3nt: TGTGCCAGCAGCGAGAAAGACAGGGTGTCTGGAAACACCATATATTTT; CDR3aa: CASSEKDRVSGNTIYF
j_gene: TRBJ1-5; v_gene: TRBV6-2/TRBV6-3; abundance: -; d_gene: TRBD1; CDR3nt: TGTGCCGGCAGTGACGGGACAGGGATTCTGGGTCAGCCCCAGCATTTT; CDR3aa: CAGSDGTGILGQPQHF
j_gene: TRBJ1-1; v_gene: TRBV12-3/TRBV12-4; abundance: few; d_gene: TRBD1; CDR3nt: TGTGCCAGCAGGACAGGGGATGTACCTGAAGCTTTCTTT; CDR3aa: CASRTGDVPEAFF
j_gene: TRBJ1-2; v_gene: TRBV27; abundance: -; d_gene: -; CDR3nt: TGTGCCACCAGGTATTGGGACGGAACTAACTATGGCTACACCTTC; CDR3aa: CATRYWDGTNYGYTF
j_gene: TRBJ1-1; v_gene: TRBV19; abundance: once; d_gene: -; CDR3nt: TGTGCCAGTAGTATGGTTATCTGGACTGAAGCTTTCTTT; CDR3aa: CASSMVIWTEAFF
j_gene: TRBJ1-2; v_gene: TRBV6-5; abundance: few; d_gene: -; CDR3nt: TGTGCCAGCAGTTACTCGATTTCTTCCTATGGCTACACCTTC; CDR3aa: CASSYSISSYGYTF
j_gene: TRBJ1-3; v_gene: TRBV28; abundance: -; d_gene: -; CDR3nt: TGTGCCAGCAGTTTAGGGGGGTACCACTCTGGAAACACCATATATTTT; CDR3aa: CASSLGGYHSGNTIYF
j_gene: TRBJ2-3; v_gene: TRBV29-1; abundance: -; d_gene: -; CDR3nt: TGCAGCGTTGAGGGTATAGGGCCCACAGATACGCAGTATTTT; CDR3aa: CSVEGIGPTDTQYF
j_gene: TRBJ1-3; v_gene: TRBV7-8; abundance: many; d_gene: -; CDR3nt: TGTGCCAGCAGCTTATCCCGGGCCGGAAACACCATATATTTT; CDR3aa: CASSLSRAGNTIYF
j_gene: TRBJ2-2; v_gene: TRBV18; abundance: once; d_gene: TRBD1; CDR3nt: TGTGCCAGCTCACCACCGTGGACAGGGGAGAACACCGGGGAGCTGTTTTTT; CDR3aa: CASSPPWTGENTGELFF
j_gene: TRBJ1-2; v_gene: TRBV6-8; abundance: -; d_gene: -; CDR3nt: TGTGCCAGCAGTTACGGAGGGGACCACACCTTC; CDR3aa: CASSYGGDHTF
j_gene: TRBJ2-1; v_gene: TRBV20-1; abundance: -; d_gene: -; CDR3nt: TGCAGTGCTAGAGAACAGGGCGGACAGAGCGTCTACAATGAGCAGTTCTTC; CDR3aa: CSAREQGGQSVYNEQFF
j_gene: TRBJ1-5; v_gene: TRBV7-8; abundance: many; d_gene: -; CDR3nt: TGTGCCAGCAGCTCCCGGACAGTCGAAAATCAGCCCCAGCATTTT; CDR3aa: CASSSRTVENQPQHF
j_gene: TRBJ2-5; v_gene: TRBV2; abundance: once; d_gene: -; CDR3nt: TGTGCCAGCAGTGAAGCCTTAAAAGAGACCCAGTACTTC; CDR3aa: CASSEALKETQYF
j_gene: TRBJ1-6; v_gene: TRBV7-9; abundance: few; d_gene: TRBD1; CDR3nt: TGTGCCAGCAGCTTATGGGACAGCGGGGATTCACCCCTCCACTTT; CDR3aa: CASSLWDSGDSPLHF
j_gene: TRBJ1-1; v_gene: TRBV5-1; abundance: -; d_gene: -; CDR3nt: TGCGCCAGCAGCTTGGTGGACAATGAAGCTTTCTTT; CDR3aa: CASSLVDNEAFF
j_gene: TRBJ2-1; v_gene: TRBV9; abundance: few; d_gene: -; CDR3nt: TGTGCCAGCAGCGTAGCGGTGTACAATGAGCAGTTCTTC; CDR3aa: CASSVAVYNEQFF
j_gene: TRBJ2-3; v_gene: TRBV4-1; abundance: few; d_gene: -; CDR3nt: TGCGCCAGCAGCCAAGCGCGCGGGGGCCCTCCCACAGATACGCAGTATTTT; CDR3aa: CASSQARGGPPTDTQYF
j_gene: TRBJ1-4; v_gene: TRBV4-1; abundance: -; d_gene: TRBD1; CDR3nt: TGCGCCAGCAGCCAACGTACCGGGACAGGGGATGAAAAACTGTTTTTT; CDR3aa: CASSQRTGTGDEKLFF
j_gene: TRBJ2-1; v_gene: TRBV6-5; abundance: -; d_gene: TRBD2; CDR3nt: TGTGCCAGCAGTTACGGCGGGGGTATCTACAATGAGCAGTTCTTC; CDR3aa: CASSYGGGIYNEQFF
j_gene: TRBJ2-3; v_gene: TRBV12-3/TRBV12-4; abundance: few; d_gene: -; CDR3nt: TGTGCCAGCAGTTTAGGGCGGGGCCGCCTCGTCGTCACAGATACGCAGTATTTT; CDR3aa: CASSLGRGRLVVTDTQYF
j_gene: TRBJ2-4; v_gene: TRBV4-3; abundance: -; d_gene: -; CDR3nt: TGCGCCAGCAGCCAGCGGGACGGGTCAGCGGAGGTCATTCAGTACTTC; CDR3aa: CASSQRDGSAEVIQYF
j_gene: TRBJ2-5; v_gene: TRBV12-3/TRBV12-4; abundance: -; d_gene: -; CDR3nt: TGTGCCAGCAGTTTAGGGCCCCAAGGGACCCAGTACTTC; CDR3aa: CASSLGPQGTQYF
j_gene: TRBJ2-3; v_gene: TRBV20-1; abundance: -; d_gene: TRBD2; CDR3nt: TGCAGTGCTAGACTCGGGGGGTACCTTGTTCCGTCTAGCACAGATACGCAGTATTTT; CDR3aa: CSARLGGYLVPSSTDTQYF
j_gene: TRBJ1-1; v_gene: TRBV7-2; abundance: few; d_gene: -; CDR3nt: TGTGCCAGCAGCTTAGTCCCATACCTGAACACTGAAGCTTTCTTT; CDR3aa: CASSLVPYLNTEAFF
j_gene: TRBJ1-2; v_gene: TRBV5-1; abundance: -; d_gene: TRBD1; CDR3nt: TGCGCCAGCAGCTTGGGCCAGGGGGCCGGCTATGGCTACACCTTC; CDR3aa: CASSLGQGAGYGYTF
j_gene: TRBJ2-7; v_gene: TRBV29-1; abundance: -; d_gene: TRBD1; CDR3nt: TGCAGCGTTGCCCCGACAGGGGCCACCTACGAGCAGTACTTC; CDR3aa: CSVAPTGATYEQYF
j_gene: TRBJ1-1; v_gene: TRBV7-9; abundance: many; d_gene: TRBD1; CDR3nt: TGTGCCAGCAACCTCGACAGGGGGACTGAAGCTTTCTTT; CDR3aa: CASNLDRGTEAFF
j_gene: TRBJ2-5; v_gene: TRBV25-1; abundance: few; d_gene: -; CDR3nt: TGTGCCACCTTACACAGGGCTTCCTATGAGACCCAGTACTTC; CDR3aa: CATLHRASYETQYF
j_gene: TRBJ2-5; v_gene: TRBV6-5; abundance: -; d_gene: -; CDR3nt: TGTGCCAGCAGTTACTACCGGTCGGGTGAGACCCAGTACTTC; CDR3aa: CASSYYRSGETQYF
j_gene: TRBJ2-2; v_gene: TRBV20-1; abundance: -; d_gene: -; CDR3nt: TGCAGTGCAAAGAGAAGTCAGGGGACGGCCGGGGAGCTGTTTTTT; CDR3aa: CSAKRSQGTAGELFF
j_gene: TRBJ2-7; v_gene: TRBV5-4; abundance: -; d_gene: TRBD1; CDR3nt: TGTGCCAGCAGCGGCCGGGACAGGGAAGCCTACGAGCAGTACTTC; CDR3aa: CASSGRDREAYEQYF